The clone carrying this T cell receptor (beta chain) was found a few times. The time point was: persistent/refractory GD, antithyroid drugs over 5 years with positive TRAb. PBMC-derived RNA was used for the TCR library. Graves' disease diagnoses used American Thyroid Association guidelines. Through Arm-PCR of CDR3 regions and iRepertoire HTBI primers, TCR beta libraries were built. Each CDR3 protein is one row after TCRdb ran MiXCR on the multiplex PCR reads. The data contain some 340,000 distinct CDR3 sequences, roughly 24% of them singletons. This entry comes from a study of regulatory T cells in long-lasting Graves disease. Germline V gene sequence: CDR1 SGHRS, CDR2 YFSETQ. Trimming took 4 bases from V and 0 from J, leaving 13 bases between them. The CDR3 is 15 residues long.

This sequence was found in a woman aged 40 to 49 with Graves disease. The specimen was peripheral blood mononuclear cells (PBMCs), collected when the disease was refractory, from a patient treated with antithyroid drugs. This sequence joins TRBV5-1 and TRBJ1-1; perhaps TRBD1 as D (6 bases). CDR3 residues: CASSPDRALNTEAFF. CDR3 coding DNA: TGCGCCAGCAGCCCGGACAGAGCCCTGAACACTGAAGCTTTCTTT. The full variable domain, rest sourced from reference TRBV5-1 and TRBJ1-1, is KAGVTQTPRYLIKTRGQQVTLSCSPISGHRSVSWYQQTPGQGLQFLFEYFSETQRNKGNFPGRFSGRQFSNSRSEMNVSTLELGDSALYLCASSPDRALNTEAFFGQGTRLTVV.